Below are 26 T cell receptor beta chains sequenced from a single sample in a study of siplizumab effects on memory and regulatory T cells. Profiled with immunoSEQ multiplex PCR; TCRdb holds only in-frame clones, not every one. Among tens of thousands of clones listed, about 90% were seen once. The material sequenced was CD8+ T cells sorted from blood. The receptors were sampled from a human donor in good health.

CDR3 protein: CSAMTGSYEQYF. CDR3 sequence (DNA): TGCAGCGCAATGACAGGTTCCTACGAGCAGTACTTC. The chain links TRBV29-1 to TRBJ2-7; TRBD1 might be the D (6 bases). CDR1 and CDR2 (germline): SQVTM, ANQGSEA. This CDR3 is 12 amino acids long. V lost 7 bases and J lost 1, with 11 bases in between.

The table lists this clone with a count of one. The V gene is TRBV7-6, the J gene TRBJ2-7; D is unclear. Germline loops: CDR1 SGHVS, CDR2 FNYEAQ. Trimming shortened V by 1 base and J by 2 bases, and 18 bases separated the two germline ends. The CDR3 runs to 17 residues. DNA of the CDR3: TGTGCCAGCAGCTTAGAAGGGCCCCGCCGGAACCCCTACGAGCAGTACTTC. As protein: CASSLEGPRRNPYEQYF.

The chain combines TRBV5-1 with TRBJ2-3; no clear D gene. V lost 0 bases and J lost 6, with 11 bases in between. Germline V gene sequence: CDR1 SGHRS, CDR2 YFSETQ. The CDR3 loop spans 14 amino acids. The CDR3 protein is CASSLARDADTQYF. In DNA, the CDR3 is TGCGCCAGCAGCTTGGCTCGTGACGCCGATACGCAGTATTTT.

This sequence joins TRBV4-1 and TRBJ1-3; 7 bases align to TRBD1. The germline V gene has CDR1 MGHRA and CDR2 YSYEKL. The CDR3 spans 13 residues. The V segment lost 5 bases and the J segment 6 bases; nucleotides outside the gene matches: 4. The DNA for the CDR3 is TGCGCCAGCAGCGACAGGGTGGAAAACACCATATATTTT. Its translation: CASSDRVENTIYF.

This chain uses TRBV4-2 with TRBJ1-1; tentative D call: TRBD1 (5 bases). CDR1 is LGHNA, CDR2 YNFKEQ, per germline. The V gene lost 5 bases and the J gene lost 0 bases, with 16 bases spanning the gap. The CDR3 is 16 amino acids. The CDR3 nucleotides read TGTGCCAGCAGCTTGCTAGGCACAGGCATGAACACTGAAGCTTTCTTT. It yields the protein CASSLLGTGMNTEAFF.

V gene TRBV7-8 combines with J gene TRBJ2-2; the D gene is possibly TRBD2 (5 bases). V was cut by 5 bases and J by 1 base, with 8 bases left in between. This CDR3 has 14 amino acids. In germline, CDR1 is SGHVS, CDR2 FQNEAQ. The CDR3 DNA sequence: TGTGCCAGCAGCCAGGACTGGAACACCGGGGAGCTGTTTTTT. It encodes CASSQDWNTGELFF.

In DNA, the CDR3 is TGTGCCAGTAGTACCTGGGATGAAGCTTTCTTT. Encoded protein: CASSTWDEAFF. V usage is TRBV19 and J usage is TRBJ1-1, with no clear D. The V gene's germline CDR1 is LNHDA and CDR2 SQIVND (reference sequence). Trimming removed 4 bases from V and 7 bases from J, with 7 bases in between. The CDR3 is made up of 11 amino acids.

In regard to this clone: Other nucleotide sequences in the sample specify the same CDR3. The chain links TRBV6-5 to TRBJ1-3; unclear D gene. The CDR3 length is 11 residues. Germline CDR1 MNHEY, CDR2 SVGAGI. The CDR3: CASASGNTIYF. The DNA for the CDR3 is TGTGCTTCGGCGTCTGGAAACACCATATATTTT.

This rearrangement joins TRBV7-6 to TRBJ2-3, with 9 bases aligning to TRBD2. Germline V gives CDR1 SGHVS, CDR2 FNYEAQ. CDR3 length: 14 residues. V dropped 8 bases and J dropped 6; count of bases not matched to a gene: 9. The CDR3 region has the DNA TGTGCCAGCCAAAGGTGGGCGGGAGGGGATACGCAGTATTTT. It codes for CASQRWAGGDTQYF. The full variable domain, rest sourced from reference TRBV7-6 and TRBJ2-3, is GAGVSQSPRYKVTKRGQDVALRCDPISGHVSLYWYRQALGQGPEFLTYFNYEAQQDKSGLPNDRFSAERPEGSISTLTIQRTEQRDSAMYRCASQRWAGGDTQYFGPGTRLTVL.

The chain links TRBV27 to TRBJ2-3; 9 bases fit TRBD2. The CDR3 runs to 16 residues. From germline, CDR1 is MNHEY and CDR2 SMNVEV (reference sequence). Trimming took 4 bases from V and 8 from J; bases not matched to a gene: 13. The CDR3 DNA follows: TGTGCCAGCAGTTCCGCCGTAGCGGGAGATTTTGTTACGCAGTATTTT. Translating it yields CASSSAVAGDFVTQYF.

This clone has only one observation. The rearrangement links TRBV9 to TRBJ2-1; 11 bases map to TRBD2. This CDR3 spans 16 amino acids. Looked up from germline, CDR1 is SGDLS and CDR2 is YYNGEE. Losses at the gene ends were 4 bases for V and 5 bases for J; bases not matched to a gene: 8. CDR3 loop: CASSTPGTSGHNEQFF. CDR3 sequence (DNA): TGTGCCAGCAGCACGCCCGGGACTAGCGGCCACAATGAGCAGTTCTTC.

V usage is TRBV7-6 and J usage is TRBJ2-5; D is undetermined. V lost 1 base, J lost 5 bases, and 17 bases lay in between. Per germline, CDR1 SGHVS and CDR2 FNYEAQ. This CDR3 is 16 amino acids long. DNA for the CDR3: TGTGCCAGCAGCTTAGGCGAAGTTCTTACGAGGGAGACCCAGTACTTC. Its translation: CASSLGEVLTRETQYF.

The chain recombines TRBV19 with TRBJ1-5; D is unresolved. The CDR3 covers 12 residues. The V end lost 7 bases, the J end lost 2 bases, and 6 bases lay between the germline ends. Germline CDR1 LNHDA, CDR2 SQIVND (reference sequence). CDR3 nucleotide sequence: TGTGCCAGTAAGGTGGGCAATCAGCCCCAGCATTTT. Its protein product is CASKVGNQPQHF.

The genes are TRBV14 and TRBJ1-1, with D unresolved. The CDR3 loop spans 14 amino acids. Trimming removed 4 bases from V and 0 bases from J, with 9 bases in between. Germline CDR1 SGHDN, CDR2 FVKESK. This CDR3 is CASSRDAMNTEAFF. As DNA, the CDR3 is TGTGCCAGCAGCCGAGACGCGATGAACACTGAAGCTTTCTTT.

DNA for the CDR3: TGTGCCAGCAGCCGGGAAGAGGAGGAGACCCAGTACTTC. Translation gives CASSREEEETQYF. The V call is TRBV27, the J call TRBJ2-5, with D perhaps matching TRBD2 (5 bases). The germline V and J ends were trimmed by 6 bases and 5 bases, with 13 bases remaining between them. Germline V gives CDR1 MNHEY, CDR2 SMNVEV (reference sequence). This CDR3 spans 13 amino acids.

V usage is TRBV6-6 and J usage is TRBJ2-1, with no clear D. The germline gives CDR1 MNHNY, CDR2 SVGAGI (reference sequence). V lost 2 bases and J 4 bases, leaving 12 bases between the germline ends. This CDR3 spans 15 amino acids. This CDR3 reads CASSYTVQVYNEQFF. As DNA, the CDR3 is TGTGCCAGCAGTTACACCGTGCAGGTTTACAATGAGCAGTTCTTC.

Judged by abundance, this clone is medium-sized (0.01 to 0.1%). The V and J genes are TRBV6-5 and TRBJ2-7; D remains ambiguous. Germline CDR1 and CDR2: MNHEY and SVGAGI. The V gene lost 2 bases and the J gene lost 6 bases, with 11 bases spanning the gap. This CDR3 comprises 13 residues. The CDR3 region has the DNA TGTGCCAGCAGTTACCTTGACGGTGTCGAGCAGTACTTC. Its protein is CASSYLDGVEQYF.

The CDR3 DNA reads TGCGCCAGCAGCCAAGATAGAAACGAGCAGTACTTC. It is translated as CASSQDRNEQYF. The J gene is TRBJ2-7, the V gene TRBV4-1; no definite D call. CDR1 and CDR2 (germline): MGHRA, YSYEKL. CDR3 size: 12 residues. V lost 0 bases to trimming and J lost 5 bases, with 5 bases between them.

This chain joins TRBV19 and TRBJ2-3; 8 nucleotides match TRBD2. Germline V lookup: CDR1 LNHDA, CDR2 SQIVND (reference sequence). With 6 bases clipped from V and 4 bases from J, the junction kept 6 bases outside the gene matches. The CDR3 has 14 residues. CDR3 in DNA: TGTGCCAGTAGGACGGGCGGGGGGCCAGATACGCAGTATTTT. Its protein product is CASRTGGGPDTQYF.

Details on this clone: The sample has other DNA sequences that encode this CDR3 too. CDR3 sequence (DNA): TGTGCCAGTCAACGGGACAACTCCTACGAGCAGTACTTC. It translates to CASQRDNSYEQYF. V is TRBV19 and J is TRBJ2-7, with D possibly matching TRBD1 (6 bases). Trimming removed 8 bases from V and 0 bases from J, with 11 bases in between. The CDR3 extends over 13 amino acids. The V gene's germline CDR1 is LNHDA and CDR2 SQIVND (reference sequence).

This chain connects TRBV25-1 to TRBJ1-1; D not resolved. V was clipped by 4 bases and J by 6 bases, with 15 bases between them. This CDR3 has 14 amino acids. Germline CDR1 MGHDK, CDR2 SYGVNS. In DNA form, the CDR3 reads TGTGCCAGCAGTGCGGAGGAGACGTTCCCTGAAGCTTTCTTT. The encoded protein is CASSAEETFPEAFF.

This clone has only one observation. The CDR3 sequence: CASRTLTYEQYF. CDR3 nucleotide sequence: TGTGCCAGTAGGACCTTAACCTACGAGCAGTACTTC. The V gene is TRBV19, the J gene TRBJ2-7; D is unresolved. Per the germline V gene, CDR1 is LNHDA and CDR2 is SQIVND (reference sequence). Trimming shortened V by 6 bases and J by 2 bases, and 8 bases separated the two germline ends. The CDR3 consists of 12 residues.

In this sample, this clone turned up a few times. V usage is TRBV5-8 and J usage is TRBJ2-1; D is ambiguous. This CDR3 comprises 11 residues. Germline CDR1 and CDR2: SGHTS and YDEGEE. Trimming shortened V by 4 bases and J by 6 bases, and 5 bases separated the two germline ends. DNA for the CDR3: TGTGCCAGCAGCGCTGTCAATGAGCAGTTCTTC. It translates to CASSAVNEQFF.

The chain combines TRBV7-3 with TRBJ2-3; D not resolved. The length of the CDR3 is 13 residues. With 7 bases removed from V and 4 bases from J, the gap between germline ends came to 12 bases. Germline lookup yields CDR1 SGHTA and CDR2 FQGTGA. In nucleotides, the CDR3 is TGTGCCAGCACCCCCTACCCCCCAGATACGCAGTATTTT. Amino acid sequence: CASTPYPPDTQYF. The variable domain in full, with the rest retrieved from reference TRBV7-3 and TRBJ2-3, is GAGVSQTPSNKVTEKGKYVELRCDPISGHTALYWYRQSLGQGPEFLIYFQGTGAADDSGLPNDRFFAVRPEGSVSTLKIQRTERGDSAVYLCASTPYPPDTQYFGPGTRLTVL.

This chain joins TRBV19 and TRBJ2-7, with D possibly matching TRBD2 (6 bases). This CDR3 spans 14 amino acids. The germline CDR1 and CDR2 sequences are LNHDA and SQIVND (reference sequence). Between the trimmed V and J ends, which lost 7 bases and 3 bases, there was a span of 16 bases. CDR3 DNA sequence: TGTGCCAGTACTAATTTCTTCGGGGGCTACGAGCAGTACTTC. This translates into CASTNFFGGYEQYF. Complete variable domain (other parts from reference TRBV19 and TRBJ2-7): DGGITQSPKYLFRKEGQNVTLSCEQNLNHDAMYWYRQDPGQGLRLIYYSQIVNDFQKGDIAEGYSVSREKKESFPLTVTSAQKNPTAFYLCASTNFFGGYEQYFGPGTRLTVT.

V usage is TRBV7-6 and J usage is TRBJ2-1; tentatively, D is TRBD2 (5 bases). Germline CDR1 and CDR2: SGHVS and FNYEAQ. V shed 1 base and J shed 10 bases, with 8 bases lying between them. This CDR3 has 12 amino acids. The CDR3 DNA sequence: TGTGCCAGCAGCTTAGGCGGGTCAGAGCAGTTCTTC. Protein sequence: CASSLGGSEQFF.